The 9 T cell receptor beta chains listed next were all sequenced from one sample in a study of cytomegalovirus exposure and HLA in healthy donors. The PCR used 60 Vbeta and 13 Jbeta primers. The table came from immunoSEQ multiplex PCR; TCRdb's copy has only in-frame clones and leaves some out. The data hold around 100,000 clones, with around three quarters observed a single time. Sequencing was performed on PBMCs. All receptors come from a female donor in good health and CMV-seropositive.

V is TRBV11-2 and J is TRBJ2-1; 8 nucleotides match TRBD2. Germline CDR1 SGHAT, CDR2 FQNNGV. The CDR3 contains 18 residues. The junction had 17 bases not matched to a gene; V was cut back by 4 bases and J by 6 bases. The CDR3 reads CASSYTTPASGPSNEQFF. Written as DNA, the CDR3 is TGTGCCAGCAGCTATACTACTCCGGCTAGCGGGCCCTCCAATGAGCAGTTCTTC.

The chain combines TRBV2 with TRBJ1-6; D remains ambiguous. This CDR3 is built from 14 residues. V gave up 7 bases and J gave up 7 bases, with 14 bases separating them. Per the germline V gene, CDR1 is SNHLY and CDR2 is FYNNEI. CDR3 region: CASTVTVTNSPLHF. CDR3 nucleotides: TGTGCCAGCACTGTAACAGTGACGAATTCACCCCTCCACTTT.

CDR3 amino acids: CASSRETGGDEQYF. The DNA for the CDR3 is TGTGCCAGTAGTAGGGAGACAGGGGGGGACGAGCAGTACTTC. The chain joins TRBV19 to TRBJ2-7; 9 positions agree with TRBD1. The CDR3 is 14 residues long. The V gene end was trimmed by 4 bases and the J gene end by 5 bases; junction bases not matched to a gene: 6. Germline CDR1 is LNHDA and CDR2 is SQIVND (reference sequence).

CDR3 in DNA: TGTGCCTGGAGTCGTGACAGGGGGCGGGAGGAGCAGTACTTC. Its protein product is CAWSRDRGREEQYF. V and J are TRBV30 and TRBJ2-7, with 10 nucleotides matching TRBD1. With V trimmed by 2 bases and J by 7 bases, 8 bases remained unmatched. From germline, CDR1 is GTSNPN and CDR2 SVGIG (reference sequence). The CDR3 extends over 14 amino acids.

The V and J genes are TRBV10-3 and TRBJ1-1; 9 positions match TRBD1. V trimming: 8 bases; J trimming: 4 bases; junction bases outside the gene matches: 17. Germline V gives CDR1 ENHRY, CDR2 SYGVKD. The CDR3 sequence is 17 residues long. The chain's CDR3 is CAIRLFPGTGRSTEAFF. The CDR3 nucleotides are TGTGCCATCCGACTCTTTCCCGGGACAGGGCGCAGCACTGAAGCTTTCTTT.

This clone was detected only a few times. V is TRBV29-1 and J is TRBJ2-7; TRBD2 agrees at 9 bases. The CDR3 covers 16 residues. The ends lost 0 bases at V and 6 bases at J; junction bases unmatched: 12. Germline lookup yields CDR1 SQVTM and CDR2 ANQGSEA. CDR3 amino acids: CSVEDRLLAGRREQYF. DNA of the CDR3: TGCAGCGTTGAAGACCGACTTCTAGCGGGGAGGCGCGAGCAGTACTTC.

The gene calls are TRBV29-1 and TRBJ2-5, with D unclear. Germline V gene sequence: CDR1 SQVTM, CDR2 ANQGSEA. CDR3 length: 12 amino acids. V was shortened by 4 bases and J by 4 bases, with 10 bases between the two germline ends. Here the CDR3 reads CSVVAAPETQYF. CDR3 sequence (DNA): TGCAGCGTTGTGGCCGCACCAGAGACCCAGTACTTC.

CDR3 in DNA: TGCGCCAGCAGTCAATCGAGAAAGGACACTCCCAAGGGGTCAACTAATGAAAAACTGTTTTTT. Its translation is CASSQSRKDTPKGSTNEKLFF. This chain uses TRBV23-1 with TRBJ1-4, with D tentatively TRBD1 (5 bases). TRBV23-1 is an ORF; its function is uncertain. V lost 0 bases to trimming and J lost 0 bases, with 23 bases between them. There are 21 residues in the CDR3.

V gene TRBV5-4 combines with J gene TRBJ2-1; D possibly corresponds to TRBD1 (5 bases). CDR1 SGHNT and CDR2 YYREEE come from the germline V gene (reference sequence). The CDR3 is 15 residues long. Trimming removed 0 bases at V and 8 bases at J, with 15 bases between. In DNA form, the CDR3 reads TGTGCCAGCAGCTTGGAGACAAGCAGGGCCCATGAGCAGTTCTTC. This sequence encodes CASSLETSRAHEQFF.